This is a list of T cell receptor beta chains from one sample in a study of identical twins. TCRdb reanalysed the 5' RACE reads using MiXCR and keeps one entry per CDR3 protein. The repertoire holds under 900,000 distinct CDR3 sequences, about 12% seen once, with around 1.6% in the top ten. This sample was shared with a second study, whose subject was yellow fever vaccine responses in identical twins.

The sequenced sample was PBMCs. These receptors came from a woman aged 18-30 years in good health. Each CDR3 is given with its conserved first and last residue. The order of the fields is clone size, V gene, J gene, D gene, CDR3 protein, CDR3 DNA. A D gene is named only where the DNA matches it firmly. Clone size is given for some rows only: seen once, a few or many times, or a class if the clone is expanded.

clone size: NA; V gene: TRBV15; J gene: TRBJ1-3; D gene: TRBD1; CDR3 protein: CATSRERLILRGRSGNTIYF; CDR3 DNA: TGTGCCACCAGCAGAGAAAGATTAATCCTCAGGGGGCGGTCTGGAAACACCATATATTTT
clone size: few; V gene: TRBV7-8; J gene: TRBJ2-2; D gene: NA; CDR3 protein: CASSLAGDPGELFF; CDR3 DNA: TGTGCCAGCAGCTTAGCAGGGGACCCCGGGGAGCTGTTTTTT
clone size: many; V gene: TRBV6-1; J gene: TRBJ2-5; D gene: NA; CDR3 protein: CASSERWLETQYF; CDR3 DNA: TGTGCCAGCAGTGAACGATGGCTGGAGACCCAGTACTTC
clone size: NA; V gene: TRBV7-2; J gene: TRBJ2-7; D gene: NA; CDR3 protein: CASSRDVPGRRDEQYF; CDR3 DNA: TGTGCCAGCAGCCGTGATGTGCCAGGGCGCCGGGACGAGCAGTACTTC
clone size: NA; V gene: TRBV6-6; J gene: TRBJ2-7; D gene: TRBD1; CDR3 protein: CASSAGGWSYEQYF; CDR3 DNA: TGTGCCAGCAGCGCAGGGGGCTGGTCCTACGAGCAGTACTTC
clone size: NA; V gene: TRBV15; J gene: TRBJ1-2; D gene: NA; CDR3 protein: CATSRHLGGYTF; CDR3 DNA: TGTGCCACCAGCAGACACCTGGGTGGCTACACCTTC
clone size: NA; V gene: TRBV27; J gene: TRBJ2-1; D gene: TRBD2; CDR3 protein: CASSLNGAGGPYNEQFF; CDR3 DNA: TGTGCCAGCAGTTTAAACGGGGCGGGAGGGCCCTACAATGAGCAGTTCTTC
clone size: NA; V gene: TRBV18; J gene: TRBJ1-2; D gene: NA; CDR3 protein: CATVSTSNYGYTF; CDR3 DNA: TGTGCCACCGTATCTACCTCTAACTATGGCTACACCTTC
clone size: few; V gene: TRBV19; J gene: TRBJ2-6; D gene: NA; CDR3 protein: CASRPPWDPKTGANVLTF; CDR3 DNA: TGTGCCAGTAGGCCTCCGTGGGACCCAAAGACTGGGGCCAACGTCCTGACTTTC
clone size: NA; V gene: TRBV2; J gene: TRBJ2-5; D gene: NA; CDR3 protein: CASSYDAKTGGRQETQYF; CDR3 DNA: TGTGCCAGCTCCTACGATGCTAAGACAGGAGGGAGGCAAGAGACCCAGTACTTC
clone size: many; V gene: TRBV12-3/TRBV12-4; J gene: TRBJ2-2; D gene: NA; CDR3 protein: CASSLAGVNTGELFF; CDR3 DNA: TGTGCCAGCAGTTTAGCGGGAGTAAACACCGGGGAGCTGTTTTTT
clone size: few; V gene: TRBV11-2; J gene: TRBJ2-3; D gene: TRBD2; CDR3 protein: CASSLVRLAGRNDTQYF; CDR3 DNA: TGTGCCAGCAGCTTAGTGAGGCTAGCGGGAAGGAACGATACGCAGTATTTT
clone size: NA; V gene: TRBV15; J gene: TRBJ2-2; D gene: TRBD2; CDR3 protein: CATSRESPAGRYTGELFF; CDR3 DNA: TGTGCCACCAGCAGAGAATCCCCAGCGGGAAGGTACACCGGGGAGCTGTTTTTT
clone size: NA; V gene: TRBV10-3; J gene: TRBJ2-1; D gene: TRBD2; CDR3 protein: CAISEVSGRSYNEQFF; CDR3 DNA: TGTGCCATCAGTGAAGTTAGCGGGAGATCCTACAATGAGCAGTTCTTC
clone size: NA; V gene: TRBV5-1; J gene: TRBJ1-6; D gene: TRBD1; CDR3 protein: CASSLQGLNSPLHF; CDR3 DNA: TGCGCCAGCAGCTTACAGGGGTTGAATTCACCCCTCCACTTT